Below are 17 T cell receptor beta chains sequenced from a single sample in a study of lymphopenia after photon versus proton radiotherapy. Profiling relied on immunoSEQ multiplex PCR, and the TCRdb table lists in-frame clones only, not all of them. Among 55,000 to 70,000 clones, more than 75% were seen once, and the ten largest hold less than 14%. The sequencing here drew on peripheral blood, taken from a patient treated with proton-based radiotherapy. The receptor source for this set is an elderly man with esophageal cancer.

This chain connects TRBV5-1 to TRBJ1-3; the D gene is possibly TRBD1 (5 bases). Germline lookup yields CDR1 SGHRS and CDR2 YFSETQ. Trimming took 0 bases from V and 3 from J, leaving 13 bases between them. This CDR3 comprises 16 residues. Here the CDR3 DNA reads TGCGCCAGCAGCTTGGGGGGCTCTGGAATTGGAAACACCATATATTTT. This codes for CASSLGGSGIGNTIYF.

This clone was observed a few times. This chain links TRBV6-6 with TRBJ2-5; possibly TRBD1 or TRBD2 for D (5 bases each). V was cut by 5 bases and J by 7 bases, with 8 bases left in between. Germline V gene lookup returns CDR1 MNHNY and CDR2 SVGAGI (reference sequence). The CDR3 loop spans 11 amino acids. CDR3 DNA sequence: TGTGCCAGCAGTCCTGGGGGGACCCAGTACTTC. This codes for CASSPGGTQYF.

The rearrangement links TRBV5-5 to TRBJ2-3; 8 bases line up with TRBD1. The CDR3 sequence is 14 residues long. V was clipped by 4 bases and J by 6 bases; unmatched bases: 7. Per germline, CDR1 SGHKS and CDR2 YYEKEE (reference sequence). This CDR3 reads CASSRQTGADTQYF. In nucleotides, the CDR3 is TGTGCCAGCAGCCGGCAGACAGGGGCCGATACGCAGTATTTT. Full variable domain (remainder filled in from reference TRBV5-5 and TRBJ2-3): DAGVTQSPTHLIKTRGQQVTLRCSPISGHKSVSWYQQVLGQGPQFIFQYYEKEERGRGNFPDRFSARQFPNYSSELNVNALLLGDSALYLCASSRQTGADTQYFGPGTRLTVL.

The table lists this clone with a few counts. V gene TRBV6-5 combines with J gene TRBJ1-2; 8 positions match TRBD1. The CDR3 length is 14 residues. After removal of 6 bases from V and 8 bases from J, the junction contained 11 bases not matched to a gene. Germline V gives CDR1 MNHEY, CDR2 SVGAGI. The CDR3: CASSLLGQGAGYTF. CDR3 DNA sequence: TGTGCCAGCAGCCTTCTCGGACAGGGAGCGGGCTACACCTTC.

The J gene is TRBJ2-3, the V gene TRBV19; 9 nucleotides match TRBD2. The V and J ends lost 5 bases and 2 bases, in that order; junction bases with no gene match: 5. The CDR3 covers 15 residues. Germline CDR1 reads LNHDA; CDR2 reads SQIVND (reference sequence). CDR3 in amino acids: CASSAAGGHTDTQYF. CDR3 DNA sequence: TGTGCCAGTAGTGCAGCGGGGGGCCACACAGATACGCAGTATTTT.

J is TRBJ2-7 and V is TRBV5-1; weak D call: TRBD1 (6 bases). CDR3 size: 14 residues. V lost 2 bases and J lost 6, with 15 bases in between. Germline CDR1 is SGHRS and CDR2 is YFSETQ. CDR3 DNA sequence: TGCGCCAGCAGCTTCCAGGGGACCGCCGGCGAGCAGTACTTC. Protein sequence: CASSFQGTAGEQYF.

The chain joins TRBV4-3 to TRBJ1-2; 7 bases match TRBD1. CDR1 is LGHNA, CDR2 YSLEER, per germline. This CDR3 contains 12 residues. Trimming at V came to 1 base and at J to 11 bases, leaving 4 bases not matched to a gene. CDR3 region: CASSQGDRRYTF. The CDR3, as DNA: TGCGCCAGCAGCCAAGGGGACAGAAGATACACCTTC.

The rearrangement joins TRBV5-1 to TRBJ2-2; no reliable D call. CDR1 and CDR2 from the germline V gene are SGHRS and YFSETQ. V lost 0 bases and J lost 7, with 7 bases in between. The CDR3 totals 13 residues. The CDR3 here is CASSLVRVGELFF. CDR3 bases: TGCGCCAGCAGCTTGGTTCGGGTCGGGGAGCTGTTTTTT.

The chain carries TRBV7-9 and TRBJ2-7; the D is unclear. With 4 bases removed from V and 4 bases from J, the gap between germline ends came to 11 bases. The CDR3 runs 13 residues. Germline V gene lookup returns CDR1 SEHNR and CDR2 FQNEAQ (reference sequence). CDR3 region: CASSSLAAYEQYF. The CDR3, as DNA: TGTGCCAGCAGCTCTTTGGCGGCTTACGAGCAGTACTTC. Full variable domain (missing parts from reference TRBV7-9 and TRBJ2-7): DTGVSQNPRHKITKRGQNVTFRCDPISEHNRLYWYRQTLGQGPEFLTYFQNEAQLEKSRLLSDRFSAERPKGSFSTLEIQRTEQGDSAMYLCASSSLAAYEQYFGPGTRLTVT.

The chain uses TRBV30 and TRBJ1-1, with a weak D call TRBD1 (6 bases). Looked up from germline, CDR1 is GTSNPN and CDR2 is SVGIG (reference sequence). V shed 4 bases and J shed 0 bases, with 24 bases lying between them. There are 18 residues in the CDR3. The CDR3 sequence: CAWKGSAWGRRVNTEAFF. In DNA form, the CDR3 reads TGTGCCTGGAAAGGGTCAGCCTGGGGGCGACGTGTGAACACTGAAGCTTTCTTT.

The rearrangement links TRBV2 to TRBJ2-7, with D perhaps TRBD1 (6 bases). Germline V CDR1 and CDR2: SNHLY, FYNNEI. V lost 6 bases to trimming and J lost 0 bases, with 12 bases between them. The CDR3 is 14 amino acids. The CDR3 bases are TGTGCCAGCAGATTCAGGGGTTCCTCCTACGAGCAGTACTTC. It translates to CASRFRGSSYEQYF.

The chain recombines TRBV7-9 with TRBJ2-6; 7 bases agree with TRBD2. There are 15 residues in the CDR3. Germline V CDR1 and CDR2: SEHNR, FQNEAQ (reference sequence). V shed 2 bases, J shed 2 bases, and the junction held 0 bases outside the gene matches. The CDR3 loop is CASSLRGAGANVLTF. The CDR3 bases are TGTGCCAGCAGCTTACGGGGGGCTGGGGCCAACGTCCTGACTTTC.

This chain links TRBV28 with TRBJ1-1, with a tentative D call TRBD1 (5 bases). CDR1 is MDHEN, CDR2 SYDVKM, per germline. V was clipped by 9 bases and J by 5 bases, with 16 bases between them. The CDR3 sequence is 13 residues long. CDR3 DNA sequence: TGTGCCAGTCATCCCCGGGGGAGGACTGAAGCTTTCTTT. It translates to CASHPRGRTEAFF.

V gene TRBV7-9 combines with J gene TRBJ2-1; perhaps TRBD2 as D (6 bases). CDR1 is SEHNR and CDR2 is FQNEAQ in the germline V gene (reference sequence). With 2 bases removed from V and 12 bases from J, the gap between germline ends came to 11 bases. This CDR3 region has 12 residues. CDR3 DNA sequence: TGTGCCAGCAGCTTACGGGGGACCCTGCAGTTCTTC. It translates to CASSLRGTLQFF.

This clone appeared once. The chain has TRBV4-3 and TRBJ2-3; TRBD1 matches at 7 bases. Germline V gives CDR1 LGHNA, CDR2 YSLEER. With V trimmed by 1 base and J by 3 bases, 7 bases remained unmatched. CDR3 length: 16 residues. CDR3 loop: CASSQVERGPTDTQYF. The DNA for the CDR3 is TGCGCCAGCAGCCAAGTCGAGAGGGGGCCGACAGATACGCAGTATTTT.

The genes are TRBV19 and TRBJ2-4; no definite D call. Trimming shortened V by 5 bases and J by 1 base, and 6 bases separated the two germline ends. CDR3 length equals 13 residues. The germline V gene has CDR1 LNHDA and CDR2 SQIVND (reference sequence). Here the CDR3 reads CASSGKAKNIQYF. The CDR3 coding sequence is TGTGCCAGTAGTGGGAAGGCCAAAAACATTCAGTACTTC.

This clone was detected once. The genes are TRBV6-5 and TRBJ1-4; TRBD1 matches at 8 bases. The J segment lost 8 bases and the V segment lost 6 bases, leaving 11 bases of the junction unmatched. There are 15 residues in the CDR3. CDR1 is MNHEY and CDR2 is SVGAGI in the germline V gene. The CDR3 DNA reads as TGTGCCAGCAGCCCAGGGGGCGCGGGGAGGGAAAAACTGTTTTTT. Translated, it gives CASSPGGAGREKLFF.